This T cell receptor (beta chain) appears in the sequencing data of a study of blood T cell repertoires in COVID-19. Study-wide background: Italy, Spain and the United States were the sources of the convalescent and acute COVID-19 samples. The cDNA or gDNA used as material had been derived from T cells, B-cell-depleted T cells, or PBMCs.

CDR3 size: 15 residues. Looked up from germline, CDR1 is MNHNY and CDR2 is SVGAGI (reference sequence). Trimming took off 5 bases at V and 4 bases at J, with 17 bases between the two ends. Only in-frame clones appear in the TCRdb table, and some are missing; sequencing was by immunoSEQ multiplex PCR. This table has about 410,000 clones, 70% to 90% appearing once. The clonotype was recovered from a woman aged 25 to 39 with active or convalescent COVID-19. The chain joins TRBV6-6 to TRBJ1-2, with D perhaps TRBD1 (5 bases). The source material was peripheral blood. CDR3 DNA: TGTGCCAGCAGTCACGGGGGAACAGCCACCTATGGCTACACCTTC. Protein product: CASSHGGTATYGYTF.